Included here is one T cell receptor beta chain sequence, with context. Its antigen is still unknown. Researchers ran the PCR with 60 Vbeta and 13 Jbeta primers. Data came from immunoSEQ multiplex PCR; TCRdb stores just in-frame clones and leaves some out. The profile shows about 70,000 clones, approximately 90% of them singletons. This record comes from a study of cytomegalovirus exposure and HLA in healthy donors. Study-wide background: An early data release held some 85 million unique TCRs from HLA-typed donors. Notes on the study in general: According to the study, 160 or so TCR beta chains were cytomegalovirus-associated. Diagnosis of cytomegalovirus status made by the classifier reportedly showed high specificity and sensitivity.

The donors (healthy individuals) were bone marrow donors. The receptor comes from a young woman in good health and CMV-seronegative. The specimen was PBMCs.

CDR3 amino acids: CASSSEQGSYGYTF. In DNA form, the CDR3 reads TGCGCCAGCAGCTCGGAACAGGGGTCCTATGGCTACACCTTC. V and J are TRBV5-1 and TRBJ1-2; 7 bases match TRBD1. Trimming at V came to 3 bases and at J to 4 bases, leaving 6 bases not matched to a gene. This CDR3 is built from 14 residues. Germline V gene sequence: CDR1 SGHRS, CDR2 YFSETQ. The full variable domain, with the rest looked up from reference TRBV5-1 and TRBJ1-2, is KAGVTQTPRYLIKTRGQQVTLSCSPISGHRSVSWYQQTPGQGLQFLFEYFSETQRNKGNFPGRFSGRQFSNSRSEMNVSTLELGDSALYLCASSSEQGSYGYTFGSGTRLTVV.